Presented here are 8 T cell receptor beta chains from one specimen sequenced in a study of Ad26.COV2.S vaccination and SARS-CoV-2 variants. The treatment denotes: approximately 18 received Ad26.COV2.S at low or high dose, single or two shots; 5 received placebo; per-sample allocation not given. Following the first vaccine or placebo injection, samples were taken on day 63. The protocol was immunoSEQ multiplex PCR, while the TCRdb copy is restricted to in-frame clones and leaves out a portion. The repertoire consists of hundreds of thousands of clones, with less than 90% occurring once and the leading ten covering around 6.6%. The sequenced sample was peripheral blood, obtained in a trial of Ad26.COV2.S vaccine versus placebo. Receptors originate from a person aged 18-65 years who received the Ad26.COV2.S COVID-19 vaccine or a placebo.

The chain carries TRBV27 and TRBJ2-3; D could derive from TRBD1 or TRBD2 (6 bases each). The CDR3 extends over 17 amino acids. V was clipped by 3 bases and J by 0 bases, with 16 bases between them. Germline V gene lookup returns CDR1 MNHEY and CDR2 SMNVEV (reference sequence). CDR3 in amino acids: CASSFQGLGGSTDTQYF. The CDR3 coding sequence is TGTGCCAGCAGTTTCCAGGGTTTAGGGGGGAGCACAGATACGCAGTATTTT.

The chain employs TRBV7-9 and TRBJ2-7; 8 nucleotides line up with TRBD1. The junction had 4 bases not matched to a gene; V was cut back by 0 bases and J by 6 bases. The CDR3 contains 14 residues. Germline V lookup: CDR1 SEHNR, CDR2 FQNEAQ (reference sequence). CDR3 coding DNA: TGTGCCAGCAGCTTAGCCGGGGACAGGCTCGAGCAGTACTTC. Translating it yields CASSLAGDRLEQYF.

The chain links TRBV4-3 to TRBJ1-2; D is unclear. V was clipped by 0 bases and J by 8 bases, with 10 bases between them. Per germline, CDR1 LGHNA and CDR2 YSLEER. The CDR3 loop spans 13 amino acids. The CDR3 is CASSQDTFWGYTF. The DNA for the CDR3 is TGCGCCAGCAGCCAAGATACGTTTTGGGGCTACACCTTC.

CDR3 nucleotide sequence: TGTGCCACCAGCAGAGATGCGGGGTTCGAGCAGTACTTC. This sequence encodes CATSRDAGFEQYF. The chain has TRBV15 and TRBJ2-7; perhaps TRBD2 as D (6 bases). Germline V gives CDR1 LNHNV, CDR2 YYDKDF (reference sequence). This CDR3 contains 13 residues. The germline V and J ends were trimmed by 0 bases and 6 bases, with 9 bases remaining between them.

The chain links TRBV11-3 to TRBJ2-1; D is perhaps TRBD1 (5 bases). CDR1 and CDR2 (germline): SGHNT, YENEEA. This CDR3 is built from 18 residues. The V end was cut by 1 base, the J end by 3 bases, with 19 bases between. CDR3 region: CASSLVLTGSDVYNEQFF. Written as DNA, the CDR3 is TGTGCCAGCAGCTTAGTCCTTACAGGTTCGGATGTCTACAATGAGCAGTTCTTC.

The chain recombines TRBV19 with TRBJ2-3, with D possibly TRBD2 on 6 matching bases. This CDR3 has 15 residues. Germline V gene lookup returns CDR1 LNHDA and CDR2 SQIVND (reference sequence). Trimming left V 7 bases short and J 6 bases short, with 20 bases between. CDR3 DNA sequence: TGTGCCAGTAATCCGGGACTTAAAAATGCGGATACGCAGTATTTT. It yields the protein CASNPGLKNADTQYF.

V and J are TRBV28 and TRBJ2-1; TRBD2 matches at 8 bases. The germline gives CDR1 MDHEN, CDR2 SYDVKM. J gave up 4 bases and V 5 bases, and 16 bases lay outside the gene matches. This CDR3 has 18 residues. CDR3 protein: CASSPIIEGLGLYNEQFF. CDR3 DNA: TGTGCCAGCAGTCCGATAATAGAGGGACTAGGCCTATACAATGAGCAGTTCTTC.

V is TRBV9 and J is TRBJ2-7; 10 nucleotides align to TRBD1. CDR1 SGDLS and CDR2 YYNGEE come from the germline V gene. The CDR3 consists of 16 residues. J lost 5 bases, V lost 1 base, and 9 bases had no gene match. The CDR3 spells CASSVRGDRGNHEQYF. DNA for the CDR3: TGTGCCAGCAGCGTAAGGGGGGACAGGGGCAACCACGAGCAGTACTTC. Using reference TRBV9 and TRBJ2-7 for the parts outside the CDR3, the full variable domain is DSGVTQTPKHLITATGQRVTLRCSPRSGDLSVYWYQQSLDQGLQFLIQYYNGEERAKGNILERFSAQQFPDLHSELNLSSLELGDSALYFCASSVRGDRGNHEQYFGPGTRLTVT.